Below are 20 T cell receptor beta chains sequenced from a single sample in a study of blood T cell repertoires in COVID-19 (dated by TCRdb to between 2020 and 2021). Libraries were made using the immunoSEQ multiplex PCR assay. In its TCRdb copy, this immuneACCESS table keeps in-frame sequences only and misses some clones. Where compared with another copy, unresolved V genes explain less than half of these, and the others have no known cause. The sample table contains just over 250,000 clones; only one count was recorded for more than 70% of them. Jointly, the top ten make up less than 3% of the sample. Sequencing was carried out using peripheral blood. The receptors stem from a woman aged 50 to 65 with acute or convalescent COVID-19.

The chain couples TRBV6-4 to TRBJ1-2, with TRBD1 matching 8 bases. CDR1 and CDR2 from the germline V gene are MRHNA and SNTAGT. Trimming cost V 2 bases and J 6 bases; bases outside gene matches: 5. The CDR3 has 14 amino acids. The CDR3, as DNA: TGTGCCAGCAGTGACCCCCTACAGGGGGATGGCTACACCTTC. It is translated as CASSDPLQGDGYTF.

This sequence joins TRBV5-1 and TRBJ1-4; D remains unclear. With 0 bases removed from V and 8 bases from J, the gap between germline ends came to 8 bases. This CDR3 has 13 amino acids. Germline V gene data show CDR1 as SGHRS and CDR2 as YFSETQ. The CDR3 reads CASSLAGGEKLFF. The DNA for the CDR3 is TGCGCCAGCAGCTTGGCCGGCGGAGAAAAACTGTTTTTT.

The rearrangement links TRBV19 to TRBJ2-5, with 11 bases that match TRBD1. Germline V gene lookup returns CDR1 LNHDA and CDR2 SQIVND (reference sequence). Unmatched junction bases numbered 7, after V lost 6 bases and J lost 4 bases. This CDR3 comprises 15 residues. The CDR3 coding sequence is TGTGCCAGTAGAAAGGACAGGGGGCCCGGAGAGACCCAGTACTTC. Its protein product is CASRKDRGPGETQYF.

The rearrangement joins TRBV18 to TRBJ2-3, with no clear D. V was cut by 6 bases and J by 0 bases, with 7 bases left in between. This CDR3 is 13 amino acids long. From germline, CDR1 is KGHSH and CDR2 LQKENI. The CDR3 nucleotides are TGTGCCAGCTCCCTAGTGAGCACAGATACGCAGTATTTT. Protein sequence: CASSLVSTDTQYF.

This clone has a handful of counts. The rearrangement joins TRBV7-2 to TRBJ1-2; 10 nucleotides agree with TRBD1. The CDR3 is 16 residues long. Germline values: CDR1 SGHTA, CDR2 FQGNSA. J gave up 8 bases and V 5 bases, and 14 bases lay outside the gene matches. The CDR3 sequence: CASSETWDRGEYGYTF. The CDR3 DNA reads as TGTGCCAGCAGCGAAACCTGGGACAGGGGAGAATACGGCTACACCTTC.

J is TRBJ1-2 and V is TRBV6-6; D may be TRBD1 (6 bases). V was clipped by 5 bases and J by 2 bases, with 9 bases between them. CDR3 length: 13 amino acids. Germline V lookup: CDR1 MNHNY, CDR2 SVGAGI (reference sequence). The CDR3 here is CASSQQGNYGYTF. CDR3 nucleotides: TGTGCCAGCAGTCAACAGGGCAACTATGGCTACACCTTC.

This chain uses TRBV18 with TRBJ2-3, with D unclear. The V end lost 0 bases, the J end lost 2 bases, and 12 bases lay between the germline ends. CDR1 KGHSH and CDR2 LQKENI come from the germline V gene. CDR3 length equals 16 residues. This chain's CDR3 is CASSPPASFATDTQYF. The CDR3, as DNA: TGTGCCAGCTCACCACCGGCCTCCTTCGCCACAGATACGCAGTATTTT.

The chain couples TRBV24-1 to TRBJ2-5, with 11 bases identical to TRBD1. The V gene's germline CDR1 is KGHDR and CDR2 SFDVKD. This CDR3 contains 14 residues. After removal of 4 bases from V and 5 bases from J, the junction contained 2 bases not matched to a gene. This CDR3 is CATSERDRGETQYF. CDR3 bases: TGTGCCACCAGTGAGCGGGACAGGGGGGAGACCCAGTACTTC.

This chain's CDR3 is CASSGGTATYNSPLHF. CDR3 nucleotides: TGCGCCAGCAGCGGCGGGACAGCAACCTATAATTCACCCCTCCACTTT. This sequence joins TRBV5-1 and TRBJ1-6; 7 positions agree with TRBD1. Trimming at V came to 4 bases and at J to 2 bases, leaving 6 bases not matched to a gene. CDR1 SGHRS and CDR2 YFSETQ come from the germline V gene. The CDR3 has 16 amino acids.

The chain combines TRBV5-4 with TRBJ1-5, with 8 bases lining up with TRBD1. From germline, CDR1 is SGHNT and CDR2 YYREEE (reference sequence). The CDR3 totals 16 residues. The ends lost 6 bases at V and 0 bases at J; junction bases unmatched: 8. In DNA form, the CDR3 reads TGTGCCAGCATCCCGGGCAGGGGGCATAGCAATCAGCCCCAGCATTTT. It encodes CASIPGRGHSNQPQHF.

V gene TRBV18 combines with J gene TRBJ2-5; 8 positions match TRBD1. The germline gives CDR1 KGHSH, CDR2 LQKENI. The CDR3 spans 14 residues. Losses at the gene ends were 3 bases for V and 4 bases for J; bases not matched to a gene: 4. DNA of the CDR3: TGTGCCAGCTCACCGACAGGGGCGGTAGAGACCCAGTACTTC. Translated: CASSPTGAVETQYF.

V usage is TRBV30 and J usage is TRBJ1-2; D not resolved. CDR1 GTSNPN and CDR2 SVGIG come from the germline V gene (reference sequence). The CDR3 has 16 amino acids. Trimming left V 2 bases short and J 4 bases short, with 20 bases between. CDR3 region: CAWSPPVREGGYGYTF. CDR3 in DNA: TGTGCCTGGAGTCCACCAGTACGGGAGGGCGGCTATGGCTACACCTTC.

The gene calls are TRBV9 and TRBJ2-7; the D is unclear. The CDR3 length is 14 residues. V shed 0 bases and J shed 2 bases, with 9 bases lying between them. Germline V CDR1 and CDR2: SGDLS, YYNGEE. The CDR3 coding sequence is TGTGCCAGCAGCGTAGATCCCGGTGCCTACGAGCAGTACTTC. Encoded protein: CASSVDPGAYEQYF.

This clone was detected once. The CDR3 DNA reads TGTGCCAGTAGTAGGGAGGGGCAATCACCCCTCCACTTT. This codes for CASSREGQSPLHF. The chain links TRBV19 to TRBJ1-6, with a tentative D call TRBD1 (5 bases). The CDR3 runs to 13 residues. Between the trimmed V and J ends, which lost 4 bases and 10 bases, there was a span of 11 bases. CDR1 and CDR2 (germline): LNHDA, SQIVND (reference sequence).

V is TRBV7-3 and J is TRBJ1-2; no definite D call. The CDR3 sequence is 16 residues long. Germline values: CDR1 SGHTA, CDR2 FQGTGA. V was pared by 5 bases and J by 4 bases, with 20 bases between. The CDR3 region has the DNA TGTGCCAGCAGCCCAAATGGTCGCCCCAGGTCCTATGGCTACACCTTC. The encoded protein is CASSPNGRPRSYGYTF.

The chain has TRBV7-9 and TRBJ2-3, with 11 nucleotides matching TRBD2. From germline, CDR1 is SEHNR and CDR2 FQNEAQ (reference sequence). The CDR3 extends over 15 amino acids. The junction had 8 bases not matched to a gene; V was cut back by 6 bases and J by 6 bases. The CDR3 is CASRLTSGSLDTQYF. The DNA of the CDR3 is TGTGCCAGCAGGTTAACTAGCGGGAGTCTCGATACGCAGTATTTT.

The table lists this clone with a count of one. The chain joins TRBV29-1 to TRBJ2-1; D may be TRBD1 (5 bases). CDR3 length: 11 residues. The V end was cut by 7 bases, the J end by 2 bases, with 6 bases between. Germline V gene lookup returns CDR1 SQVTM and CDR2 ANQGSEA. The CDR3 DNA follows: TGCAGCGCGACAGCCTACAATGAGCAGTTCTTC. Protein: CSATAYNEQFF.

The gene calls are TRBV7-8 and TRBJ2-5; D possibly corresponds to TRBD1 (5 bases). The length of the CDR3 is 13 residues. CDR1 and CDR2 from the germline V gene are SGHVS and FQNEAQ. V lost 5 bases, J lost 2 bases, and 9 bases lay in between. CDR3 bases: TGTGCCAGCAGCCTACAGGTACAAGAGACCCAGTACTTC. It specifies CASSLQVQETQYF.

This chain uses TRBV2 with TRBJ1-1, with D hard to call. The CDR3 has 14 amino acids. Per the germline V gene, CDR1 is SNHLY and CDR2 is FYNNEI. Trimming removed 7 bases from V and 1 base from J, with 13 bases in between. The CDR3 nucleotides are TGTGCCAGCATTCTAGGACTGTCGAACACTGAAGCTTTCTTT. It translates to CASILGLSNTEAFF.

The chain is built from TRBV3-1 (or the pseudogene TRBV3-2) and TRBJ1-2, with a possible D match to TRBD1 (5 bases). Germline V gene data show CDR1 as LGHDT and CDR2 as YNNKEL (reference sequence). The CDR3 extends over 14 amino acids. The ends were cut back, 0 bases at V and 4 bases at J, with 9 bases in the middle. The CDR3 sequence: CASSQDQGLYGYTF. CDR3 DNA: TGTGCCAGCAGCCAAGATCAGGGTCTCTATGGCTACACCTTC.